This T cell receptor (beta chain) was sequenced for a study of T-cell memory formation after mild COVID-19. The CDR3 length is 15 residues. After removal of 2 bases from V and 6 bases from J, the junction contained 7 bases not matched to a gene. From the 5' RACE reads, TCRdb called clonotypes with MiXCR, one entry per CDR3 protein. The sample gives about 240,000 distinct CDR3 sequences, approximately 9% of which show up once; around 23% is in the top ten. This clonotype was seen more than once but under ten times. Its cognate antigen is unknown. Notes on the study in general: Some SARS-CoV-2-responding clones were already detected in memory before infection.

The source is a man between 18 and 35 years old who had mild COVID-19 (a few samples of this study predate the infection). Cell type and time point are not known. The chain is built from TRBV23-1 and TRBJ1-1; the match to TRBD1 covers 9 bases. TRBV23-1 qualifies as an ORF whose function is uncertain. The sample taken for sequencing was PBMCs or a T cell subset sorted from them (not recorded which). The CDR3 DNA is TGCGCCAGCAGTCAACTAGGACAGGGGTTGCCTGAAGCTTTCTTT. Its protein product is CASSQLGQGLPEAFF.